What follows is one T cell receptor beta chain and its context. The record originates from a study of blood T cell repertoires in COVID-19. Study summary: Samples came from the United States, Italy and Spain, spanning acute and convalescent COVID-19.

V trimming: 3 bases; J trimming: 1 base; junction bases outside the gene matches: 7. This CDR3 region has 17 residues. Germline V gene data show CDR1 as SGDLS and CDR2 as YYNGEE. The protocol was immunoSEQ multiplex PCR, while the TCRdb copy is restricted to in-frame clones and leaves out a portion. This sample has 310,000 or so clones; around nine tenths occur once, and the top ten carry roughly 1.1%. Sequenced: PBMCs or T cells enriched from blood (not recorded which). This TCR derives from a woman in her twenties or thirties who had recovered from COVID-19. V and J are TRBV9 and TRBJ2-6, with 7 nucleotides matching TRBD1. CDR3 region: CASSGGTDFSGANVLTF. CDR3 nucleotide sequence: TGTGCCAGCAGCGGGGGGACAGACTTTTCTGGGGCCAACGTCCTGACTTTC.